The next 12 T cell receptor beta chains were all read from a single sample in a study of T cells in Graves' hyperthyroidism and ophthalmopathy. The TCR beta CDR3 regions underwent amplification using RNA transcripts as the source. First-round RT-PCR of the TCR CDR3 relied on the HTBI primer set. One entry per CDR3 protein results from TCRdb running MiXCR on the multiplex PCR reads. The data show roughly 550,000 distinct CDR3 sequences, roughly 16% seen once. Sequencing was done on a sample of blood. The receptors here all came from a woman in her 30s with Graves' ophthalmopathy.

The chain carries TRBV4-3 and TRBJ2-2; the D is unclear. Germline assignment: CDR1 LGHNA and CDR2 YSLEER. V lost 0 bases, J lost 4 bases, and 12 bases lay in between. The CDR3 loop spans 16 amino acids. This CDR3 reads CASSQDLALLTGELFF. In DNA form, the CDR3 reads TGCGCCAGCAGCCAAGATCTTGCGTTACTCACCGGGGAGCTGTTTTTT.

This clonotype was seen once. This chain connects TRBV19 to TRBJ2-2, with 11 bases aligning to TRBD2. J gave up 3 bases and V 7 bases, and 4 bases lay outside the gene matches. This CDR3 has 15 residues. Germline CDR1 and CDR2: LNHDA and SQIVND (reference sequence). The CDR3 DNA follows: TGTGCCAGTACCCAACTAGCGGGAGACACCGGGGAGCTGTTTTTT. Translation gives CASTQLAGDTGELFF.

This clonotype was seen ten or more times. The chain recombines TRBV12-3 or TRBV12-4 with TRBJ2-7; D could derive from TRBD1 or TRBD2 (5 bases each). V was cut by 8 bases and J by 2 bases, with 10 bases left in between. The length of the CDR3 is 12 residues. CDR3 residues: CASGGAPYEQYF. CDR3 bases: TGTGCCAGCGGGGGAGCCCCCTACGAGCAGTACTTC.

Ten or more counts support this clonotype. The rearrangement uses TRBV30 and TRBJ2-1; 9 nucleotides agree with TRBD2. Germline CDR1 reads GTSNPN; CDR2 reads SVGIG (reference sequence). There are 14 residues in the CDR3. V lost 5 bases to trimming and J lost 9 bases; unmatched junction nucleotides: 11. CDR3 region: CAWGGLAGRVEQFF. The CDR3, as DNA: TGTGCCTGGGGGGGGCTAGCGGGAAGGGTTGAGCAGTTCTTC.

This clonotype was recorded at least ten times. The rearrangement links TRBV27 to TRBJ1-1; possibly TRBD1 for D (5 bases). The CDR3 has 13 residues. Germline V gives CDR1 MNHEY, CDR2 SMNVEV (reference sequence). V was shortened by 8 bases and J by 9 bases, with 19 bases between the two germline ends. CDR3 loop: CASGRQGTAKAFF. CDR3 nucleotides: TGTGCCAGCGGAAGACAAGGGACGGCAAAAGCTTTCTTT.

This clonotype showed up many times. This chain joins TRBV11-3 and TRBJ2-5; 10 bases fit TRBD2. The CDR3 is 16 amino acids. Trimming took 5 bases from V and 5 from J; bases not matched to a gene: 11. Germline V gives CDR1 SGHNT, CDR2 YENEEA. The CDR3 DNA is TGTGCCAGCAGCCCAACCGGACTAGCGGTGTTGGAGACCCAGTACTTC. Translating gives CASSPTGLAVLETQYF.

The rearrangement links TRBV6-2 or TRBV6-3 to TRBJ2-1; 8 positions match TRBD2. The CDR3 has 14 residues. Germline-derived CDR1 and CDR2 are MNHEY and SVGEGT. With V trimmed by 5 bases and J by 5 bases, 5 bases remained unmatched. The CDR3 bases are TGTGCCAGCAGTCACAGCGGGGGCGACAATGAGCAGTTCTTC. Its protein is CASSHSGGDNEQFF.

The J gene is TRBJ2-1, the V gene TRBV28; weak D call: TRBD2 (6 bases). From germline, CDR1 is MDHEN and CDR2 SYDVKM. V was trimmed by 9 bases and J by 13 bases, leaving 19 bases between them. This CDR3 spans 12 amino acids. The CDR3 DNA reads TGTGCCAGTTTAGGTCTAGCGTTGTCCCAGTTCTTC. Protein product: CASLGLALSQFF. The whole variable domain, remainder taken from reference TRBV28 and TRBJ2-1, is DVKVTQSSRYLVKRTGEKVFLECVQDMDHENMFWYRQDPGLGLRLIYFSYDVKMKEKGDIPEGYSVSREKKERFSLILESASTNQTSMYLCASLGLALSQFFGPGTRLTVL.

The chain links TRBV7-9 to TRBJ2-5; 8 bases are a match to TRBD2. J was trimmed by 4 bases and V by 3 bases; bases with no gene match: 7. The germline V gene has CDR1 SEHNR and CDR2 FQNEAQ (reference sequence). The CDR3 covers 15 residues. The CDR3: CASSLVGLEGETQYF. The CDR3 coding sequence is TGTGCCAGCAGCTTGGTGGGACTAGAGGGAGAGACCCAGTACTTC.

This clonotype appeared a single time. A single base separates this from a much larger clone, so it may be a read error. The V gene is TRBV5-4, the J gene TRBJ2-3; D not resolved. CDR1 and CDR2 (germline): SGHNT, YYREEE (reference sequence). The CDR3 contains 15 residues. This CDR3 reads CANSPTALGTDTQYF. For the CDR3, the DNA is TGTGCCAACAGCCCAACTGCGTTGGGCACAGATACGCAGTATTTT. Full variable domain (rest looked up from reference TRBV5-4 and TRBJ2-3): ETGVTQSPTHLIKTRGQQVTLRCSSQSGHNTVSWYQQALGQGPQFIFQYYREEENGRGNFPPRFSGLQFPNYSSELNVNALELDDSALYLCANSPTALGTDTQYFGPGTRLTVL.

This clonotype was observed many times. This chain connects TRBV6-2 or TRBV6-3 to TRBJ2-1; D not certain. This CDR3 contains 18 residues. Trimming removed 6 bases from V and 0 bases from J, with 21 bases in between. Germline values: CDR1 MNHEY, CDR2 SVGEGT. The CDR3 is CASRPERTRKSSYNEQFF. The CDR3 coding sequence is TGTGCCAGCAGGCCTGAAAGAACGAGAAAAAGCTCCTACAATGAGCAGTTCTTC.

CDR3 in DNA: TGTGCCAGCAGCTTCGACCTTTTTACAGCGGCTGGAAACACCATATATTTT. As protein: CASSFDLFTAAGNTIYF. The chain links TRBV11-2 to TRBJ1-3; unclear D gene. Trimming cost V 3 bases and J 2 bases, with 17 bases left between them. Germline V lookup: CDR1 SGHAT, CDR2 FQNNGV. The CDR3 spans 17 residues.